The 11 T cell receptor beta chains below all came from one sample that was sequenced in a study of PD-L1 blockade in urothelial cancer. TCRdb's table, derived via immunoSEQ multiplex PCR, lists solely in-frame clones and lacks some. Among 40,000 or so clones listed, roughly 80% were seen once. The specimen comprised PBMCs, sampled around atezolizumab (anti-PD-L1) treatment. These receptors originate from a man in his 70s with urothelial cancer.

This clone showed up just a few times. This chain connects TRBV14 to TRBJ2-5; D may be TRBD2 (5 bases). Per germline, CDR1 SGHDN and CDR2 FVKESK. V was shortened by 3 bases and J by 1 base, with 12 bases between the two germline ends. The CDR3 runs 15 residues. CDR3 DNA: TGTGCCAGCAGCCAGGCAACTAGGCTCCAAGAGACCCAGTACTTC. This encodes CASSQATRLQETQYF.

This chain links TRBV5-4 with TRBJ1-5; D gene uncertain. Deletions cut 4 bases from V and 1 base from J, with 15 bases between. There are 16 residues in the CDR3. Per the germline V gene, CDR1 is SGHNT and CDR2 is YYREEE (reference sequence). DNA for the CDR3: TGTGCCAGCAGCGTCCGGGGTCGGTTCAGCAATCAGCCCCAGCATTTT. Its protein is CASSVRGRFSNQPQHF.

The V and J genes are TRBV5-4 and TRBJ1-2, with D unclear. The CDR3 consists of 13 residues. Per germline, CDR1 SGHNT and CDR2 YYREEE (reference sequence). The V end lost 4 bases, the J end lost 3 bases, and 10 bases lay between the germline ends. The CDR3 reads CASSGGLDYGYTF. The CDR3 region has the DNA TGTGCCAGCAGCGGAGGATTAGACTATGGCTACACCTTC.

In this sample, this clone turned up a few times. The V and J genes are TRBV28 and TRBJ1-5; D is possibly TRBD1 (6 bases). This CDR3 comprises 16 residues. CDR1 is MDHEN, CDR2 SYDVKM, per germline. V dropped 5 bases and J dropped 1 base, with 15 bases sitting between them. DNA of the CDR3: TGTGCCAGCAGTCCACTAGGGGGGGGGAGCAATCAGCCCCAGCATTTT. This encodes CASSPLGGGSNQPQHF.

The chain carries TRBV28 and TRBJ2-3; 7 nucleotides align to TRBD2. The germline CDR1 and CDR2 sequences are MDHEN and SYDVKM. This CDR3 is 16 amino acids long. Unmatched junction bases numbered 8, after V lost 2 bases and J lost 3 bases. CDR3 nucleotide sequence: TGTGCCAGCAGTTTACTTTCGAGCGGGGCTACAGATACGCAGTATTTT. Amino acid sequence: CASSLLSSGATDTQYF.

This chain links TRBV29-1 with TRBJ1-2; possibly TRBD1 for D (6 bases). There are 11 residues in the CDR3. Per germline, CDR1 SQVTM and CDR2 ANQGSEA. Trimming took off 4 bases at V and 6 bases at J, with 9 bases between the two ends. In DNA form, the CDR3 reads TGCAGCGTTGTGCCAGGGGATGGCTACACCTTC. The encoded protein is CSVVPGDGYTF.

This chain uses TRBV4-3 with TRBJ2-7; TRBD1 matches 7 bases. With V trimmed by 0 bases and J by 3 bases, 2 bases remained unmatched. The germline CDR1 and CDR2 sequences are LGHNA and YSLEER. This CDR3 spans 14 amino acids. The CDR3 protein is CASSQEAGGYEQYF. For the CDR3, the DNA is TGCGCCAGCAGCCAAGAAGCAGGGGGCTACGAGCAGTACTTC.

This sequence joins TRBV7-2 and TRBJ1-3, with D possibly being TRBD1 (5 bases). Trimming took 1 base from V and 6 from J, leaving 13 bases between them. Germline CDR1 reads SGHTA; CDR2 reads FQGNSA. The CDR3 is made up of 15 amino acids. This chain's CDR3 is CASSLGTWSQNTIYF. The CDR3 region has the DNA TGTGCCAGCAGCTTAGGGACATGGAGCCAAAACACCATATATTTT. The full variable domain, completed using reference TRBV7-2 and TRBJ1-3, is GAGVSQSPSNKVTEKGKDVELRCDPISGHTALYWYRQSLGQGLEFLIYFQGNSAPDKSGLPSDRFSAERTGGSVSTLTIQRTQQEDSAVYLCASSLGTWSQNTIYFGEGSWLTVV.

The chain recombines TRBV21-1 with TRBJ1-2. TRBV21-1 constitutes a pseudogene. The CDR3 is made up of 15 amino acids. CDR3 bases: TGTGCCAGCAGCAAACCCCCATGGCCTAGCTATGGCTACACCTTC. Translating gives CASSKPPWPSYGYTF.

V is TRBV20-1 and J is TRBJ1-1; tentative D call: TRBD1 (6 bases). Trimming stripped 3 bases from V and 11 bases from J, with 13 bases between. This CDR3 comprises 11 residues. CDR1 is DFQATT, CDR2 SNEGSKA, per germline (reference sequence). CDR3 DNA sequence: TGCAGTGCTAGGGGGGGGCGGGGGGCTTTCTTT. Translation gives CSARGGRGAFF.

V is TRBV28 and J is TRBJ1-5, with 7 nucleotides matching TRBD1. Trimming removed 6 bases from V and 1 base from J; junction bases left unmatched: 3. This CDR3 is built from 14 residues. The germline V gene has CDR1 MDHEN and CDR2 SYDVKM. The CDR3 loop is CASREGASNQPQHF. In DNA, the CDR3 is TGTGCCAGCAGAGAGGGGGCCAGCAATCAGCCCCAGCATTTT.